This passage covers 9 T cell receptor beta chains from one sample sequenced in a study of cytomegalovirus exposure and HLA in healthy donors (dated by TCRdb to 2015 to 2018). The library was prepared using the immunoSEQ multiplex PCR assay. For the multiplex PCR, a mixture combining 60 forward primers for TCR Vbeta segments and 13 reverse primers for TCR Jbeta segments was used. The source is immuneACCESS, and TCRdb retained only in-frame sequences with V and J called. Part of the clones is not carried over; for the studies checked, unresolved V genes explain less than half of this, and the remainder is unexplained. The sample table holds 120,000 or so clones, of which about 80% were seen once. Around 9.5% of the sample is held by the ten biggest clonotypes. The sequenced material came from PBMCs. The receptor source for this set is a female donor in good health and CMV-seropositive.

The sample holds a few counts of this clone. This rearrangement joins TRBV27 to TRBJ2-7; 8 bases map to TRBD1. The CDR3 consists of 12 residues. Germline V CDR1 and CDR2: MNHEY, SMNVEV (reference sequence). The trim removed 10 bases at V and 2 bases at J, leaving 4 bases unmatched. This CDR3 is CATGTGTYEQYF. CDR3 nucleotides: TGTGCCACCGGGACAGGTACCTACGAGCAGTACTTC.

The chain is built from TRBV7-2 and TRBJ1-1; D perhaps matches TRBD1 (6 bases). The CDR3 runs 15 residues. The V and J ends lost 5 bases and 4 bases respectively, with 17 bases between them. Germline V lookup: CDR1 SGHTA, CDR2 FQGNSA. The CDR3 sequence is CASSRVQGGTTEAFF. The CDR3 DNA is TGTGCCAGCAGCCGAGTACAGGGTGGGACCACTGAAGCTTTCTTT.

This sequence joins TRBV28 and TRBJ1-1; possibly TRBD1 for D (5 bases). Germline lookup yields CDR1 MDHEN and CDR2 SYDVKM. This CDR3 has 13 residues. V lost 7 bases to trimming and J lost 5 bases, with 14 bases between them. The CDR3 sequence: CASKRQPGTEAFF. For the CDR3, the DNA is TGTGCCAGCAAAAGACAGCCTGGGACTGAAGCTTTCTTT.

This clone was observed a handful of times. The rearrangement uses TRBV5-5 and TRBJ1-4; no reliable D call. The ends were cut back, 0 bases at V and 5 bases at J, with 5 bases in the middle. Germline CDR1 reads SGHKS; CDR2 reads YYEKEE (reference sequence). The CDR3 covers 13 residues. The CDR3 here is CASSLVVNEKLFF. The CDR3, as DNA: TGTGCCAGCAGCTTGGTCGTGAATGAAAAACTGTTTTTT.

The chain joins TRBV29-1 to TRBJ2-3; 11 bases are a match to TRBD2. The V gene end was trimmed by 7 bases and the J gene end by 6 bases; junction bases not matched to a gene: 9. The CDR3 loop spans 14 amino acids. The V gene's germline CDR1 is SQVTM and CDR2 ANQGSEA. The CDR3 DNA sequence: TGCAGCGGTAGTAGCGGGGGGGCCGTTGATACGCAGTATTTT. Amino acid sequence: CSGSSGGAVDTQYF.

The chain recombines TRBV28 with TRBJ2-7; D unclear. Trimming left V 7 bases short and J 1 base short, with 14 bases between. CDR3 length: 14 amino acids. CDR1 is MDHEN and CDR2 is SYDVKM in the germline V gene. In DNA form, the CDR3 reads TGTGCCAGCAACTCGGTCCTATCATCCTACGAGCAGTACTTC. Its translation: CASNSVLSSYEQYF.

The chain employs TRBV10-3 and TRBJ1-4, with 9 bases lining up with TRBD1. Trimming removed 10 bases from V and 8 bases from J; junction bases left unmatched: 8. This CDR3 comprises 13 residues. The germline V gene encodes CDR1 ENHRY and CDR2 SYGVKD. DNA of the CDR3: TGTGCCACCTGGACAGGGGAGGACGAAAAACTGTTTTTT. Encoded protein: CATWTGEDEKLFF.

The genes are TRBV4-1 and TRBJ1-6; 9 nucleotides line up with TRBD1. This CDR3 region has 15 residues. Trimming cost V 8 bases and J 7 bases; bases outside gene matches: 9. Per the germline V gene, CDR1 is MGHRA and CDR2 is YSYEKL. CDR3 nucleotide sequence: TGCGCCAGCTCCGGACAGGGGCTCCCAAATTCACCCCTCCACTTT. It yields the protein CASSGQGLPNSPLHF.

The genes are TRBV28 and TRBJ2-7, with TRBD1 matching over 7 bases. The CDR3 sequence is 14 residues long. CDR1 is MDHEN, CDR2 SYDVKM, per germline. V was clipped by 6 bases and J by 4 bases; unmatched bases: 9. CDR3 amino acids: CASRTHRDSYEQYF. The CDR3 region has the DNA TGTGCCAGCAGAACCCACCGGGACAGTTACGAGCAGTACTTC.